One TCR beta chain is described in this entry. Its matching antigen is unknown. The data stem from a study of cytomegalovirus exposure and HLA in healthy donors. Study observations and caveats: The CMV antigen specificity of a few CMV-associated chains was confirmed through in vitro analysis. By a later analysis, the bulk of CMV-associated TCR beta chains appeared HLA-restricted. Indistinguishable V segments such as TRBV6-2 and TRBV6-3 were excluded.

The study ran its PCR with 60 Vbeta and 13 Jbeta primers. Libraries were prepared by immunoSEQ multiplex PCR; TCRdb keeps only in-frame clonotypes and omits some of them. The table lists fewer than 140,000 clones, 71% of them singletons. This CDR3 has 15 amino acids. Germline CDR1 and CDR2: SGHNT and YYREEE (reference sequence). V lost 6 bases to trimming and J lost 6 bases; unmatched junction nucleotides: 11. J is TRBJ2-1 and V is TRBV5-4; 8 nucleotides line up with TRBD2. The origin of this receptor is a female donor in good health and CMV-seronegative. The specimen was PBMCs. CDR3 nucleotide sequence: TGTGCCAGCACCTGGGGGGTAGCGGGACTCAATGAGCAGTTCTTC. Its translation is CASTWGVAGLNEQFF.